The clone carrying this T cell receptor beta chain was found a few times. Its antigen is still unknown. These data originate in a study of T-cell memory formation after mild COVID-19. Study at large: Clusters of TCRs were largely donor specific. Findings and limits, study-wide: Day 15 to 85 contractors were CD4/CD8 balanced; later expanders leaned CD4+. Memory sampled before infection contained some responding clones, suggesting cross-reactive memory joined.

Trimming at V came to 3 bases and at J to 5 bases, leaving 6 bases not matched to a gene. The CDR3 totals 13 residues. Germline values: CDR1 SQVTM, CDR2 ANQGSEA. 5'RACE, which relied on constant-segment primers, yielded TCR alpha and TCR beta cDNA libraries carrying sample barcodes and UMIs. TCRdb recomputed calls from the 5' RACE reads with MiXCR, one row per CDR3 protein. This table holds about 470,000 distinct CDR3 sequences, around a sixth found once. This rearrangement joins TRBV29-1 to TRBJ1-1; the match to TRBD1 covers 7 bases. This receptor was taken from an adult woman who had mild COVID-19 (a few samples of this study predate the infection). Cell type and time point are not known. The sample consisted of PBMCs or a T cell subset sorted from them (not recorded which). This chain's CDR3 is CSVDPDRFTEAFF. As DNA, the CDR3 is TGCAGCGTTGACCCGGACAGGTTTACTGAAGCTTTCTTT.